Following are 24 T cell receptor beta chains from one sample sequenced in a study of cytomegalovirus exposure and HLA in healthy donors. The PCR was carried out with 60 Vbeta primers and 13 Jbeta primers. Clones were read by immunoSEQ multiplex PCR, and TCRdb kept only the in-frame ones, dropping some. The table lists some 89,000 clones, less than 80% of them singletons. The material sequenced was PBMCs. The source is a woman between 40 and 50 years old in good health and CMV-seropositive.

This chain uses TRBV10-1 with TRBJ2-5; the match to TRBD2 covers 7 bases. Germline-derived CDR1 and CDR2 are WNHNN and SYGVQD (reference sequence). The CDR3 is 15 residues long. Trimming removed 5 bases from V and 4 bases from J; junction bases left unmatched: 10. DNA of the CDR3: TGCGCCAGCAGTAGACTAGCCCTCCCCGGAGAGACCCAGTACTTC. It encodes CASSRLALPGETQYF.

V and J are TRBV10-3 and TRBJ2-5, with 7 bases fitting TRBD1. Matching the DNA end better, TRBJ2-7 makes the J call doubtful. This CDR3 contains 14 residues. Germline V gives CDR1 ENHRY, CDR2 SYGVKD. The CDR3 region is CAISEGQELYEQYF. The CDR3 bases are TGTGCCATCAGTGAGGGACAGGAGCTCTACGAGCAGTACTTC.

The gene calls are TRBV10-1 and TRBJ2-7; 10 bases match TRBD2. V was pared by 1 base and J by 5 bases, with 5 bases of the junction left unmatched. The CDR3 consists of 15 residues. From germline, CDR1 is WNHNN and CDR2 SYGVQD (reference sequence). The CDR3: CASSELSGRADEQYF. In DNA form, the CDR3 reads TGCGCCAGCAGTGAGTTGAGCGGGAGGGCCGACGAGCAGTACTTC.

The chain recombines TRBV28 with TRBJ1-2; D ambiguous. The CDR3 contains 11 residues. V lost 6 bases and J lost 4, with 6 bases in between. Germline V CDR1 and CDR2: MDHEN, SYDVKM. For the CDR3, the DNA is TGTGCCAGCAGACTTAGCTATGGCTACACCTTC. It is translated as CASRLSYGYTF.

The gene calls are TRBV10-3 and TRBJ1-1; the D gene is possibly TRBD1 (5 bases). Germline CDR1 reads ENHRY; CDR2 reads SYGVKD. V was pared by 0 bases and J by 4 bases, with 12 bases between. The CDR3 loop spans 15 amino acids. CDR3 DNA sequence: TGTGCCATCAGTGAGTCGTCAGGGCTGGCCACTGAAGCTTTCTTT. This translates into CAISESSGLATEAFF.

The chain links TRBV30 to TRBJ1-1; TRBD1 matches at 10 bases. The germline CDR1 and CDR2 sequences are GTSNPN and SVGIG (reference sequence). The CDR3 has 13 residues. Germline trimming cut 3 bases from V and 9 bases from J; bases unmatched to any gene: 7. The CDR3 spells CAWSLRTGGKAFF. In DNA, the CDR3 is TGTGCCTGGAGCCTTCGGACAGGGGGGAAAGCTTTCTTT.

The V and J genes are TRBV30 and TRBJ2-1; 12 bases are a match to TRBD2. J gave up 9 bases and V 0 bases, and 12 bases lay outside the gene matches. Germline CDR1 and CDR2: GTSNPN and SVGIG (reference sequence). There are 17 residues in the CDR3. CDR3 sequence (DNA): TGTGCCTGGAGTGTCGGGGGTGGGGCTAGCGGGAGGGGTGAGCAGTTCTTC. It is translated as CAWSVGGGASGRGEQFF.

This clone was recorded only once. The chain combines TRBV2 with TRBJ2-7, with a tentative D call TRBD2 (7 bases). Germline-derived CDR1 and CDR2 are SNHLY and FYNNEI. CDR3 length: 13 residues. V lost 7 bases, J lost 5 bases, and 15 bases lay in between. Here the CDR3 reads CASKGGGGHEQYF. The CDR3 nucleotides are TGTGCCAGCAAGGGGGGGGGCGGCCACGAGCAGTACTTC.

The chain has TRBV5-5 and TRBJ2-3; 8 bases line up with TRBD2. Looked up from germline, CDR1 is SGHKS and CDR2 is YYEKEE (reference sequence). CDR3 length: 16 residues. After removal of 4 bases from V and 2 bases from J, the junction contained 9 bases not matched to a gene. The CDR3 sequence: CASSPFTSGLTDTQYF. The CDR3 DNA reads TGTGCCAGCAGCCCCTTTACTAGCGGACTCACAGATACGCAGTATTTT.

This rearrangement joins TRBV15 to TRBJ1-4, with TRBD1 matching 7 bases. The CDR3 has 14 amino acids. The J segment lost 8 bases and the V segment lost 3 bases, leaving 6 bases of the junction unmatched. CDR1 LNHNV and CDR2 YYDKDF come from the germline V gene (reference sequence). In DNA form, the CDR3 reads TGTGCCACCAGCAGCGGACAGGTTGGGGAAAAACTGTTTTTT. This encodes CATSSGQVGEKLFF. Looking up the rest from reference TRBV15 and TRBJ1-4 gives the full variable domain: DAMVIQNPRYQVTQFGKPVTLSCSQTLNHNVMYWYQQKSSQAPKLLFHYYDKDFNNEADTPDNFQSRRPNTSFCFLDIRSPGLGDTAMYLCATSSGQVGEKLFFGSGTQLSVL.

The chain carries TRBV4-1 and TRBJ2-5, with D possibly being TRBD2 (5 bases). V lost 2 bases and J 7 bases, leaving 17 bases between the germline ends. The CDR3 loop spans 15 amino acids. CDR1 is MGHRA, CDR2 YSYEKL, per germline. CDR3 in amino acids: CASSQPLRDVGTQYF. In DNA form, the CDR3 reads TGCGCCAGCAGCCAACCCCTCCGGGATGTAGGGACCCAGTACTTC.

The rearrangement joins TRBV14 to TRBJ2-7, with 16 bases fitting TRBD2. The CDR3 is made up of 19 amino acids. Germline V CDR1 and CDR2: SGHDN, FVKESK. After removal of 0 bases from V and 4 bases from J, the junction contained 9 bases not matched to a gene. For the CDR3, the DNA is TGTGCCAGCAGCCAAGACCTGCCGGGACTAGCGGGAGGGCGATACGAGCAGTACTTC. Protein: CASSQDLPGLAGGRYEQYF. The whole variable domain, filled in from reference TRBV14 and TRBJ2-7, reads EAGVTQFPSHSVIEKGQTVTLRCDPISGHDNLYWYRRVMGKEIKFLLHFVKESKQDESGMPNNRFLAERTGGTYSTLKVQPAELEDSGVYFCASSQDLPGLAGGRYEQYFGPGTRLTVT.

In this sample, this clone turned up a few times. The chain links TRBV2 to TRBJ2-1; 8 bases are a match to TRBD2. The CDR3 sequence is 14 residues long. V lost 8 bases to trimming and J lost 2 bases; unmatched junction nucleotides: 5. Germline values: CDR1 SNHLY, CDR2 FYNNEI. Written as DNA, the CDR3 is TGTGCCAGCGGCGGGGGGAGGGCCTACAATGAGCAGTTCTTC. Its protein product is CASGGGRAYNEQFF. Full variable domain (remainder filled in from reference TRBV2 and TRBJ2-1): EPEVTQTPSHQVTQMGQEVILRCVPISNHLYFYWYRQILGQKVEFLVSFYNNEISEKSEIFDDQFSVERPDGSNFTLKIRSTKLEDSAMYFCASGGGRAYNEQFFGPGTRLTVL.

V gene TRBV27 combines with J gene TRBJ2-1; 7 bases agree with TRBD2. The CDR3 length is 15 residues. Germline CDR1 and CDR2: MNHEY and SMNVEV (reference sequence). J lost 10 bases, V lost 1 base, and 10 bases had no gene match. The CDR3 here is CASSLWREQLMEQFF. CDR3 DNA: TGTGCCAGCAGTTTATGGCGGGAGCAATTGATGGAGCAGTTCTTC.

This rearrangement joins TRBV11-2 to TRBJ1-1, with no clear D. The V end was cut by 5 bases, the J end by 3 bases, with 16 bases between. This CDR3 contains 15 residues. Germline V gene sequence: CDR1 SGHAT, CDR2 FQNNGV. As DNA, the CDR3 is TGTGCCAGCAGCCTCGTTTATGAGGGTTACACTGAAGCTTTCTTT. Translated, it gives CASSLVYEGYTEAFF.

To note about this clone: The sample holds other DNA sequences that translate to the same CDR3. The chain links TRBV19 to TRBJ2-7; a possible D gene is TRBD2 (6 bases). V was clipped by 1 base and J by 3 bases, with 13 bases between them. From germline, CDR1 is LNHDA and CDR2 SQIVND (reference sequence). The CDR3 totals 15 residues. CDR3 DNA: TGTGCCAGTAGTATAGCGGTTCATAGCGGCTACGAGCAGTACTTC. Translated, it gives CASSIAVHSGYEQYF.

The V gene is TRBV30, the J gene TRBJ1-1, with D possibly matching TRBD1 (5 bases). The ends were cut back, 5 bases at V and 2 bases at J, with 18 bases in the middle. The CDR3 runs to 15 residues. CDR1 is GTSNPN, CDR2 SVGIG, per germline (reference sequence). Here the CDR3 reads CAWGKPGLGNTEAFF. The CDR3 DNA reads as TGTGCCTGGGGCAAACCGGGACTGGGTAACACTGAAGCTTTCTTT.

This clone appeared a single time. J is TRBJ2-3 and V is TRBV5-8; 7 bases align to TRBD2. Germline values: CDR1 SGHTS, CDR2 YDEGEE. V lost 0 bases, J lost 4 bases, and 14 bases stayed unmatched. The CDR3 extends over 18 amino acids. The CDR3, as DNA: TGTGCCAGCAGCTTGGGACTAGCCCACTCGTCGGCGCCAGATACGCAGTATTTT. Amino acid sequence: CASSLGLAHSSAPDTQYF.

The chain recombines TRBV9 with TRBJ2-7; perhaps TRBD2 as D (6 bases). Trimming took 1 base from V and 6 from J, leaving 14 bases between them. CDR3 length equals 14 residues. CDR1 is SGDLS, CDR2 YYNGEE, per germline. This CDR3 reads CASSVFRESGEQYF. In nucleotides, the CDR3 is TGTGCCAGCAGCGTATTTCGGGAGTCAGGCGAGCAGTACTTC.

This clone was seen more than once but under ten times. The chain couples TRBV28 to TRBJ1-4; 8 positions agree with TRBD1. V shed 9 bases and J 7 bases; nucleotides not matched to a gene: 10. Germline V CDR1 and CDR2: MDHEN, SYDVKM. The CDR3 runs to 14 residues. The CDR3 spells CASKTQGVGEKLFF. The CDR3 nucleotides read TGTGCCAGTAAAACACAGGGGGTTGGTGAAAAACTGTTTTTT.

The chain couples TRBV10-3 to TRBJ2-7, with D uncertain. Germline CDR1 is ENHRY and CDR2 is SYGVKD. Trimming removed 0 bases at V and 4 bases at J, with 7 bases between. The CDR3 is 13 residues long. The CDR3 DNA reads TGTGCCATCAGTGAGTCCCTCTCTTACGAGCAGTACTTC. It is translated as CAISESLSYEQYF.

This clone was counted between two and nine times. The rearrangement joins TRBV10-3 to TRBJ2-2; maybe TRBD1 (5 bases). The germline V gene has CDR1 ENHRY and CDR2 SYGVKD. The V and J ends lost 7 bases and 0 bases respectively, with 12 bases between them. This CDR3 region has 15 residues. This CDR3 is CAIKRQTSNTGELFF. The CDR3, as DNA: TGTGCCATCAAGCGACAGACTTCGAACACCGGGGAGCTGTTTTTT.

The rearrangement links TRBV2 to TRBJ2-2, with D unresolved. Germline V gene data show CDR1 as SNHLY and CDR2 as FYNNEI. This CDR3 is 14 amino acids long. V was trimmed by 6 bases and J by 2 bases, leaving 10 bases between them. CDR3 sequence (DNA): TGTGCCAGCAGGTCTCGAGTAAACACCGGGGAGCTGTTTTTT. This sequence encodes CASRSRVNTGELFF.

This clone was counted once. The V call is TRBV10-3, the J call TRBJ2-7; the D is unclear. The CDR3 consists of 14 residues. Between the trimmed V and J ends, which lost 0 bases and 3 bases, there was a span of 9 bases. The germline V gene has CDR1 ENHRY and CDR2 SYGVKD. The CDR3 spells CAISESSIGYEQYF. Here the CDR3 DNA reads TGTGCCATCAGTGAGTCGTCGATCGGCTACGAGCAGTACTTC.